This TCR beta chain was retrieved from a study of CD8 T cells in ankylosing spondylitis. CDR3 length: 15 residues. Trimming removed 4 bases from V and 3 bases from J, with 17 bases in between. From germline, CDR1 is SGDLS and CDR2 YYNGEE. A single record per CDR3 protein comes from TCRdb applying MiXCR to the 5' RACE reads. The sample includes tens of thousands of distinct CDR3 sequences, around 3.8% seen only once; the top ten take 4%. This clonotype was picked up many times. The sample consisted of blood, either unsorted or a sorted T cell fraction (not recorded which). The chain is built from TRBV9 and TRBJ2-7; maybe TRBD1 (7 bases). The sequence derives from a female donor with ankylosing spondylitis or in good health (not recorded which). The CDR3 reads CASSPAGGRGYEQYF. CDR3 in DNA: TGTGCCAGCAGCCCCGCAGGGGGGCGCGGCTACGAGCAGTACTTC.